What follows is one T cell receptor beta chain and its context. The data belong to a study of T-cell memory formation after mild COVID-19. CDR1 and CDR2 (germline): SGHTA, FQGNSA. The CDR3 consists of 16 residues. V lost 1 base, J lost 4 bases, and 7 bases stayed unmatched. Using its own MiXCR run on the 5' RACE reads, TCRdb lists one record per CDR3 protein. The sample contains 200,000 to 250,000 distinct CDR3 sequences, 9.5% to 10% of which appear only once. The receptor's source is a man in his late teens or twenties who had mild COVID-19 (a few samples of this study predate the infection). Cell type and time point are not known. V gene TRBV7-2 combines with J gene TRBJ2-5; 9 bases align to TRBD2. What was sequenced was PBMCs or a T cell subset sorted from them (not recorded which). CDR3 protein: CASSLGRLAGRETQYF. In nucleotides, the CDR3 is TGTGCCAGCAGCTTAGGTCGTCTAGCGGGGAGAGAGACCCAGTACTTC.